The source of this T cell receptor beta chain is a study of T cells after yellow fever vaccination. Study overall: In the case of low-cell-number fractions, SMART-Seq v4 Ultra Low Input was used for preparation.

In its sample, this clonotype was seen many times. TCRdb analysed the 5' RACE reads with MiXCR anew, one entry per CDR3 protein. The data show 25,000 to 35,000 distinct CDR3 sequences, with approximately 6% seen just once and just under 25% held by the top ten. Study outcomes and limitations: Reappearance after the booster was seen for most primary-vaccination clones, at approximately 97% CD4 and roughly 90% CD8. CD4 and CD8 compartments shared a small share of clonotypes. One caveat is that FACS-sorted repertoires could contain abundant clonotypes contaminating from the bulk population.

Specimen: PBMCs, either bulk or a sorted T-cell subset (CD4+, CD8+, memory, or dextramer-sorted; not recorded which), collected on the day of the yellow fever booster vaccination. The TCR sequence derives from a man aged 25 to 40 who received the YFV17D yellow fever vaccine.

This chain's CDR3 is CASSRGQGASEQFF. In DNA form, the CDR3 reads TGTGCCAGCAGCCGGGGACAGGGGGCGAGTGAGCAGTTCTTC. The V call is TRBV28, the J call TRBJ2-1; 12 bases fit TRBD1. The germline V gene encodes CDR1 MDHEN and CDR2 SYDVKM. V was pared by 6 bases and J by 9 bases, with 6 bases of the junction left unmatched. This CDR3 is built from 14 residues.